This T cell receptor beta chain is from a study of beta chain features in type 1 diabetes. Expressed TCRB transcripts were sequenced because the entire RNA isolate underwent reverse transcription. The assay was immunoSEQ multiplex PCR, and TCRdb's table has in-frame clones only and misses some. Altogether more than 100,000 clones are present, about a sixth being singletons, with the ten largest covering 2.3%. Overall study findings and caveats: Moderately but significantly shorter TCRB CDR3s were found in Type 1 diabetes patients in all four CD4+ subsets. Short templates might get an advantage during PCR, and this would be equal in patients and controls.

Sorting with CD45RO/CCR7/CD25/CD127/CD95/CD27 yielded naive, central memory, regulatory and stem-like memory CD4+ cells. All of the sorted populations showed purity greater than 98%. The CDR3 totals 12 residues. Germline-derived CDR1 and CDR2 are SQVTM and ANQGSEA. The V end was cut by 4 bases, the J end by 2 bases, with 7 bases between. This clone was observed a handful of times. What it recognizes is unknown. The sequence was obtained from a man younger than 40 with type 1 diabetes. J is TRBJ2-3 and V is TRBV29-1, with D uncertain. What was sequenced was central memory CD4+ T cells from blood. The chain's CDR3 is CSVGALTDTQYF. The CDR3 DNA reads as TGCAGCGTTGGAGCCCTCACAGATACGCAGTATTTT.